This T cell receptor beta chain was captured in a study of T-cell memory formation after mild COVID-19 (dated by TCRdb to about 2021). Some background on the complete study: Most TCR sequence clusters were specific to one of the two donors. Two young, previously healthy adult volunteers made up the cohort, one male and one female. In two donors, T-cell clones that expanded and contracted after mild COVID-19 were followed by sequencing TCRalpha and TCRbeta repertoires longitudinally.

The CDR1 and CDR2 encoded by the germline V gene (reference sequence) are SEHNR and FQNEAQ. V is pruned by 5 bases and J by 2 bases, leaving 9 bases of the junction without a gene match. The CDR3 numbers 16 residues from cysteine through phenylalanine. This entry keeps only the CDR3 DNA: 48 bases, framed from base 1. To note about this clonotype: The antigen it binds to is not known. No base qualities exist here, and no much larger clone lies one base off it.

Points the paper makes about the study in general: The detection of some responding clones in pre-infection memory suggests that pre-existing cross-reactive memory T cells joined the SARS-CoV-2 response. SARS-CoV-2 specificity of the second-wave clones peaking on day 37 was not confirmed. Only a couple of mild cases were covered in the study, and larger cohorts including severe cases with pre-infection samples were considered necessary. Contracting CD4+ clones turned up mainly in the CM and EM memory subsets, whereas EMRA was where CD8+ clones were enriched. Clones that contracted from day 15 to 85 showed balanced CD4/CD8 phenotypes, whereas a second wave of clones that expanded from day 15 to 37 leaned towards CD4+.

The reads were generated on an Illumina NovaSeq 6000. cDNA libraries for TCRalpha and TCRbeta were prepared by 5'RACE using constant-segment primers, with sample barcodes and unique molecular identifiers added. RNA was extracted from every sample with Trizol reagent. The libraries were amplified in two PCR steps, and the second step added a second sample barcode and Illumina TruSeq adapters. The libraries were sequenced on an Illumina NovaSeq using 2 x 150 bp paired-end reads. Under the source paper's analysis protocol: With migec v1.2.7, reads were demultiplexed and then collapsed into UMI-guided consensus sequences. Using mixcr v2.1.11, UMI consensuses were aligned to TRA and TRB V and J templates and then assembled into clonotypes. A clonotype was counted as expanded or contracted only if both edgeR and NoisET called the change significant, with noise models trained on biological replicates. For edgeR calls, the thresholds were a false discovery rate-adjusted p below 0.01 and a log2 fold-change of 1. As an exploratory analysis of dynamics, max-normalized trajectories of the 1000 most abundant clonotypes were examined with PCA combined with hierarchical clustering. Each responding clone was given a CD4 or CD8 phenotype based on the CD4+ and CD8+ repertoires, which had been sequenced separately. The public reads were reanalyzed by TCRdb: fastp trimming at Q25, MiXCR alignment, in-frame beta chains only. Rows with one shared CDR3 protein collapse into an entry with the most common genes and DNA. The V and J calls come from TCRdb's annotation, not from the publication. For this sample the table gives about 430,000 distinct CDR3 sequences, of which approximately 24% were detected only once. Jointly, the top ten make up around 8.8% of the sample.

PBMCs were isolated by Ficoll-Paque density gradient centrifugation. Sequencing was performed on PBMCs or a T cell subset sorted from them (not recorded which). The TCR comes from an adult woman who had mild COVID-19 (a few samples of this study predate the infection). The sample titles of this study are shuffled in the database, so cell type and time point are left out; the donor was told from shared clones. The V gene is TRBV7-9 and the J gene is TRBJ2-1, with 7 bases aligning to TRBD1. The DNA is TGTGCCAGCAGCACAGGGGCAGGGTGGACCTACAATGAGCAGTTCTTC. This translates into CASSTGAGWTYNEQFF.